The 27 T cell receptor beta chains below come from one sample, sequenced in a study of PD-L1 blockade in urothelial cancer (dated by TCRdb to the late 2010s). What this sample's time point label stands for: peripheral blood 6 weeks after treatment start. Receptor amplification or capture employed the immunoSEQ multiplex PCR assay. TCRdb re-hosts the immuneACCESS table, in-frame sequences only. Its copies lack some clones; in the studies checked, an unresolved V gene accounts for under half of them, and the cause for the rest is not known. Across this sample there are 120,000 or so clones, with 86% seen only once. 2% to 3% of the sample rests with the top ten. The input for sequencing was PBMCs, taken around atezolizumab (anti-PD-L1) treatment. The receptor set was obtained from a man aged 50-59 years with urothelial cancer.

CDR3 sequence: CASSARLAAFTDTQYF. The CDR3, as DNA: TGTGCCAGCAGTGCCAGACTAGCGGCTTTCACAGATACGCAGTATTTT. The chain combines TRBV2 with TRBJ2-3; 9 bases line up with TRBD2. V was clipped by 4 bases and J by 2 bases; unmatched bases: 7. The CDR3 loop spans 16 amino acids. Germline CDR1 reads SNHLY; CDR2 reads FYNNEI.

The chain is built from TRBV5-1 and TRBJ2-4; 11 bases align to TRBD2. This CDR3 has 13 residues. CDR1 and CDR2 (germline): SGHRS, YFSETQ. V lost 0 bases, J lost 16 bases, and 6 bases stayed unmatched. In DNA, the CDR3 is TGCGCCAGCAGCTTGGGACTAGCGGGAATCCCCTACTTC. Translating it yields CASSLGLAGIPYF.

J is TRBJ2-7 and V is TRBV7-2, with 8 bases that match TRBD2. J lost 4 bases, V lost 4 bases, and 6 bases had no gene match. Germline V CDR1 and CDR2: SGHTA, FQGNSA. The CDR3 loop spans 14 amino acids. The CDR3 nucleotides read TGTGCCAGCAGCTCGTCGGGAGGGCCGTACGAGCAGTACTTC. Translation: CASSSSGGPYEQYF.

This clone was recorded only once. V usage is TRBV6-5 and J usage is TRBJ1-4; D is unresolved. This CDR3 comprises 13 residues. Trimming stripped 1 base from V and 5 bases from J, with 5 bases between. Germline V gene lookup returns CDR1 MNHEY and CDR2 SVGAGI. The CDR3 DNA reads TGTGCCAGCAGTTACTGGCGGAATGAAAAACTGTTTTTT. This codes for CASSYWRNEKLFF.

The chain recombines TRBV28 with TRBJ2-3, with 10 bases identical to TRBD1. Trimming removed 6 bases from V and 4 bases from J; junction bases left unmatched: 4. Germline values: CDR1 MDHEN, CDR2 SYDVKM. This CDR3 has 14 amino acids. CDR3 bases: TGTGCCAGCAGCCGTGGACAGGGGGCAGATACGCAGTATTTT. Translated: CASSRGQGADTQYF.

This chain joins TRBV2 and TRBJ1-6; D unclear. The CDR3 totals 15 residues. In germline, CDR1 is SNHLY, CDR2 FYNNEI. Trimming removed 10 bases at V and 5 bases at J, with 18 bases between. CDR3 in DNA: TGTGCCATCCAAGCCCGGGAGACCGATAATTCACCCCTCCACTTT. Translated: CAIQARETDNSPLHF.

The chain joins TRBV7-6 to TRBJ2-7; weak D call: TRBD2 (5 bases). Germline CDR1 is SGHVS and CDR2 is FNYEAQ. This CDR3 spans 14 amino acids. Trimming left V 4 bases short and J 3 bases short, with 13 bases between. This CDR3 is CASSSTTTSYEQYF. CDR3 nucleotides: TGTGCCAGCAGCTCCACAACCACTAGCTACGAGCAGTACTTC.

This rearrangement joins TRBV11-2 to TRBJ1-2; 7 nucleotides align to TRBD1. The CDR3 length is 14 residues. Germline V lookup: CDR1 SGHAT, CDR2 FQNNGV. Trimming took 3 bases from V and 8 from J; bases not matched to a gene: 9. The CDR3 sequence: CASSLYQGVRGYTF. In nucleotides, the CDR3 is TGTGCCAGCAGCTTGTATCAGGGGGTCCGGGGCTACACCTTC.

The chain links TRBV30 to TRBJ1-4; no definite D call. Germline V gene sequence: CDR1 GTSNPN, CDR2 SVGIG (reference sequence). Trimming stripped 2 bases from V and 1 base from J, with 5 bases between. CDR3 length: 13 residues. In DNA form, the CDR3 reads TGTGCCTGGAGTATCGGAACTAATGAAAAACTGTTTTTT. The encoded protein is CAWSIGTNEKLFF. Full variable domain (rest looked up from reference TRBV30 and TRBJ1-4): SQTIHQWPATLVQPVGSPLSLECTVEGTSNPNLYWYRQAAGRGLQLLFYSVGIGQISSEVPQNLSASRPQDRQFILSSKKLLLSDSGFYLCAWSIGTNEKLFFGSGTQLSVL.

Of note for this clone: An end of the junction does not agree with germline; a read error may underlie this. The V call is TRBV4-1, the J call TRBJ2-1; 7 bases fit TRBD1. This CDR3 has 18 amino acids. Germline V gives CDR1 MGHRA, CDR2 YSYEKL. CDR3 sequence reads: CASSQDKNPGQSYSEQFF. Here the CDR3 DNA reads TGCGCCAGCAGCCAAGATAAGAATCCGGGACAGAGTTACAGTGAGCAGTTCTTC.

The rearrangement links TRBV6-5 to TRBJ1-5; D might be TRBD1 (5 bases). The CDR3 contains 13 residues. Trimming shortened V by 6 bases and J by 4 bases, and 10 bases separated the two germline ends. CDR1 and CDR2 from the germline V gene are MNHEY and SVGAGI. The DNA for the CDR3 is TGTGCCAGCAGGCGGGACGCTAATCAGCCCCAGCATTTT. It translates to CASRRDANQPQHF.

The chain employs TRBV5-1 and TRBJ2-3, with TRBD2 matching over 7 bases. The CDR3 extends over 14 amino acids. Germline V gives CDR1 SGHRS, CDR2 YFSETQ. V lost 4 bases and J lost 1; bases outside the gene matches: 3. The CDR3 sequence: CASSVTSGTDTQYF. In nucleotides, the CDR3 is TGCGCCAGCAGCGTTACTAGCGGCACAGATACGCAGTATTTT.

CDR3 bases: TGTGCCACCAGCAGAGAAGGACTAGCGGGAGCTGAGCAGTTCTTC. Amino acid sequence: CATSREGLAGAEQFF. The chain joins TRBV15 to TRBJ2-1, with TRBD2 identical over 13 bases. This CDR3 is built from 15 residues. The germline V gene has CDR1 LNHNV and CDR2 YYDKDF (reference sequence). After removal of 0 bases from V and 9 bases from J, the junction contained 2 bases not matched to a gene.

The chain uses TRBV19 and TRBJ2-1; TRBD2 matches at 10 bases. This CDR3 has 15 residues. Looked up from germline, CDR1 is LNHDA and CDR2 is SQIVND (reference sequence). V trimming: 2 bases; J trimming: 10 bases; junction bases outside the gene matches: 8. The CDR3, as DNA: TGTGCCAGTAGTATACCAGCGGGAGGGCCGAGGGAGCAGTTCTTC. This translates into CASSIPAGGPREQFF.

By share, this clone counts as medium-sized. This chain links TRBV19 with TRBJ2-5; 7 positions agree with TRBD1. V was pared by 3 bases and J by 5 bases, with 6 bases of the junction left unmatched. Germline V gene sequence: CDR1 LNHDA, CDR2 SQIVND (reference sequence). CDR3 length: 14 residues. The CDR3 coding sequence is TGTGCCAGTAGTATCAAGGGGGCATGGGAGACCCAGTACTTC. This codes for CASSIKGAWETQYF.

The chain couples TRBV27 to TRBJ1-5, with D maybe TRBD1 (5 bases). The CDR3 contains 14 residues. V lost 7 bases and J 9 bases, leaving 19 bases between the germline ends. CDR1 MNHEY and CDR2 SMNVEV come from the germline V gene (reference sequence). The CDR3 DNA follows: TGTGCCAGCAAAGGACAAGGGATTGGCGGGCCCCAGCATTTT. Translating it yields CASKGQGIGGPQHF.

This clone has a single count. J is TRBJ1-5 and V is TRBV12-5, with D possibly being TRBD1 (6 bases). This CDR3 contains 18 residues. Germline CDR1 reads LGHNT; CDR2 reads FRNRAP. Trimming pared 2 bases from V and 3 bases from J, leaving 20 bases between. The CDR3 is CASGLSRSTGENNQPQHF. For the CDR3, the DNA is TGTGCTAGTGGTTTGTCCCGATCGACAGGAGAAAACAATCAGCCCCAGCATTTT.

The J gene is TRBJ2-2, the V gene TRBV20-1; D gene ambiguous. V was cut by 4 bases and J by 5 bases, with 5 bases left in between. This CDR3 has 11 amino acids. Per germline, CDR1 DFQATT and CDR2 SNEGSKA (reference sequence). The CDR3 loop is CSAIRTGELFF. The CDR3 DNA reads TGCAGTGCTATCAGGACCGGGGAGCTGTTTTTT.

This clone showed up just a few times. The J gene is TRBJ2-2, the V gene TRBV2; weak D call: TRBD1 (5 bases). Trimming cost V 6 bases and J 6 bases, with 14 bases left between them. The CDR3 runs 14 residues. CDR1 is SNHLY and CDR2 is FYNNEI in the germline V gene. CDR3 coding DNA: TGTGCCAGCAGACGGCAGGGTAACGCCGGGGAGCTGTTTTTT. It yields the protein CASRRQGNAGELFF. Looking up the rest from reference TRBV2 and TRBJ2-2 gives the full variable domain: EPEVTQTPSHQVTQMGQEVILRCVPISNHLYFYWYRQILGQKVEFLVSFYNNEISEKSEIFDDQFSVERPDGSNFTLKIRSTKLEDSAMYFCASRRQGNAGELFFGEGSRLTVL.

The genes are TRBV7-3 and TRBJ2-3, with 7 bases fitting TRBD2. The CDR3 contains 14 residues. V gave up 1 base and J gave up 4 bases; unmatched junction bases: 2. Germline lookup yields CDR1 SGHTA and CDR2 FQGTGA. CDR3 DNA: TGTGCCAGCAGCTTAAGCGGGAGTGCAGATACGCAGTATTTT. This encodes CASSLSGSADTQYF.

This sequence joins TRBV27 and TRBJ2-1; 8 positions agree with TRBD2. The CDR3 loop spans 16 amino acids. Trimming at V came to 3 bases and at J to 1 base, leaving 5 bases not matched to a gene. The germline gives CDR1 MNHEY, CDR2 SMNVEV (reference sequence). Written as DNA, the CDR3 is TGTGCCAGCAGTTTGAGGCGGGAGGAATCCTACAATGAGCAGTTCTTC. This encodes CASSLRREESYNEQFF.

The genes are TRBV11-2 and TRBJ2-5, with a possible D match to TRBD2 (5 bases). Between the trimmed V and J ends, which lost 5 bases and 4 bases, there was a span of 14 bases. Germline loops: CDR1 SGHAT, CDR2 FQNNGV. This CDR3 is 14 amino acids long. Written as DNA, the CDR3 is TGTGCCAGCAGCCCAACTAGAGGAATAGAGACCCAGTACTTC. This codes for CASSPTRGIETQYF.

The chain links TRBV28 to TRBJ1-2; no firm D call. This CDR3 region has 14 residues. The V end was cut by 1 base, the J end by 8 bases, with 14 bases between. Looked up from germline, CDR1 is MDHEN and CDR2 is SYDVKM. The CDR3 protein is CASSLSSVFKGYTF. The CDR3, as DNA: TGTGCCAGCAGTTTATCTTCGGTATTTAAAGGCTACACCTTC.

This clone appeared a few times. The rearrangement joins TRBV2 to TRBJ2-2; TRBD1 matches 11 bases. This CDR3 comprises 15 residues. With V trimmed by 6 bases and J by 4 bases, 4 bases remained unmatched. Germline V gene data show CDR1 as SNHLY and CDR2 as FYNNEI. CDR3 amino acids: CASRSGTGGTGELFF. Here the CDR3 DNA reads TGTGCCAGCAGATCCGGGACAGGGGGCACCGGGGAGCTGTTTTTT.

The chain combines TRBV14 with TRBJ1-2; D not resolved. V was clipped by 1 base and J by 3 bases, with 12 bases between them. Per germline, CDR1 SGHDN and CDR2 FVKESK. The CDR3 extends over 15 amino acids. In DNA form, the CDR3 reads TGTGCCAGCAGCCAAGGAGGCAATAAGGACTATGGCTACACCTTC. The encoded protein is CASSQGGNKDYGYTF.

The rearrangement uses TRBV9 and TRBJ1-2; D is uncertain. Germline V gene lookup returns CDR1 SGDLS and CDR2 YYNGEE. V was trimmed by 0 bases and J by 0 bases, leaving 6 bases between them. The length of the CDR3 is 14 residues. The CDR3 spells CASSVGHANYGYTF. CDR3 coding DNA: TGTGCCAGCAGCGTAGGACATGCTAACTATGGCTACACCTTC. Drawing the rest from reference TRBV9 and TRBJ1-2, the complete variable domain is DSGVTQTPKHLITATGQRVTLRCSPRSGDLSVYWYQQSLDQGLQFLIQYYNGEERAKGNILERFSAQQFPDLHSELNLSSLELGDSALYFCASSVGHANYGYTFGSGTRLTVV.

V is TRBV28 and J is TRBJ2-7; 7 bases line up with TRBD2. This CDR3 contains 15 residues. J lost 4 bases, V lost 7 bases, and 13 bases had no gene match. Germline CDR1 reads MDHEN; CDR2 reads SYDVKM. Here the CDR3 DNA reads TGTGCCAGCATGGGGGACGGGGGAGGGCTTTACGAGCAGTACTTC. This codes for CASMGDGGGLYEQYF.